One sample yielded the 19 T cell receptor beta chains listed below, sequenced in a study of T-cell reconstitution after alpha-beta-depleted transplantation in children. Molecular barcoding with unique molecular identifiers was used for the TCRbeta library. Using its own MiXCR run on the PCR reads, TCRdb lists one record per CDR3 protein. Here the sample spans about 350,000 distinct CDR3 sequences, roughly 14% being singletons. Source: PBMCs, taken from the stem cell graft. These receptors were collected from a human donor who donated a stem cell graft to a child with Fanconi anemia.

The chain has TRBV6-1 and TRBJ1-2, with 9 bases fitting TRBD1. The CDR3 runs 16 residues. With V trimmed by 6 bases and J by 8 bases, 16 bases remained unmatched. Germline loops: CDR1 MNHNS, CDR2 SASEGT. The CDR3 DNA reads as TGTGCCAGCAGCGAGATAAAGGACAGGGGCCGGCGGGGCTACACCTTC. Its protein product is CASSEIKDRGRRGYTF.

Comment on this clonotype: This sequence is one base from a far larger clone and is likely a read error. Here the CDR3 DNA reads TGTGCCAGCTCTCTCGGCATGAACGCTGAAGCTTTCTTT. Translation: CASSLGMNAEAFF. The rearrangement links TRBV25-1 to TRBJ1-1; D gene ambiguous. The V gene's germline CDR1 is MGHDK and CDR2 SYGVNS. This CDR3 is 13 amino acids long.

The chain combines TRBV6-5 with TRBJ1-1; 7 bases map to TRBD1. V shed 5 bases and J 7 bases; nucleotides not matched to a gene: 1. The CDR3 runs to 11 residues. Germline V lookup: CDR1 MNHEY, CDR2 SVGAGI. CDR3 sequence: CASSPGGEAFF. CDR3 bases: TGTGCCAGCAGTCCAGGGGGTGAAGCTTTCTTT.

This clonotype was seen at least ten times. CDR3 DNA sequence: TGTGCCAGCAGCTTAGCGCCTGGGGGCACTGAAGCTTTCTTT. Protein: CASSLAPGGTEAFF. The gene calls are TRBV7-6 and TRBJ1-1, with D possibly TRBD1 on 5 matching bases. The CDR3 totals 14 residues. V was trimmed by 0 bases and J by 4 bases, leaving 9 bases between them. CDR1 and CDR2 (germline): SGHVS, FNYEAQ.

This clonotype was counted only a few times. CDR3 in amino acids: CASSYFRANTEAFF. CDR3 DNA: TGTGCCAGCAGTTACTTTCGGGCGAACACTGAAGCTTTCTTT. V and J are TRBV6-2 or TRBV6-3 and TRBJ1-1, with unresolved D. Germline V gene lookup returns CDR1 MNHEY and CDR2 SVGEGT. This CDR3 spans 14 amino acids. Trimming took off 1 base at V and 1 base at J, with 7 bases between the two ends.

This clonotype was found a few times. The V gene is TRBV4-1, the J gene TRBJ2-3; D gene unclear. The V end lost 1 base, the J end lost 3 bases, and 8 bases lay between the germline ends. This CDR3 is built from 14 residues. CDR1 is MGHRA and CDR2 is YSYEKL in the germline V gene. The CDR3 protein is CASSQVSGTDTQYF. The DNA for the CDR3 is TGCGCCAGCAGCCAAGTTTCAGGAACAGATACGCAGTATTTT.

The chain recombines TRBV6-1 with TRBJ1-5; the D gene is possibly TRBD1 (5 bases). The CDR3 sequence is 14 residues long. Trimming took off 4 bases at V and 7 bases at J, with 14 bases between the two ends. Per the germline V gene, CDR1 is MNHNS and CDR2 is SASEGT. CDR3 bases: TGTGCCAGCAGTGTCACGGGGCAAGCCCAGCCCCAGCATTTT. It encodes CASSVTGQAQPQHF.

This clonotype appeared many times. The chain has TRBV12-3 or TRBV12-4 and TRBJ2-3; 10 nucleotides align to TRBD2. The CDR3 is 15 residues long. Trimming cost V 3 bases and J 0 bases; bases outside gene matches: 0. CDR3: CASSFSGGSTDTQYF. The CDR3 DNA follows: TGTGCCAGCAGTTTTAGCGGGGGGAGCACAGATACGCAGTATTTT.

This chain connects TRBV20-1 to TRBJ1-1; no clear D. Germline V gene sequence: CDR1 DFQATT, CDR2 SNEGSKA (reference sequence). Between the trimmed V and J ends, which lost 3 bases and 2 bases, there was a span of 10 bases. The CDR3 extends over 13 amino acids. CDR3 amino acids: CSASVQENTEAFF. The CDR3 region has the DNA TGCAGTGCTAGTGTTCAGGAAAACACTGAAGCTTTCTTT.

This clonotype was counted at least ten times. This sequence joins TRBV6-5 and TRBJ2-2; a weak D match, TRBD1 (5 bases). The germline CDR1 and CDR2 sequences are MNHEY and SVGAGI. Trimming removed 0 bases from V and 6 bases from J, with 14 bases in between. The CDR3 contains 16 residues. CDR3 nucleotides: TGTGCCAGCAGTTACTCGGCAGGGATTCTGGCCGGGGAGCTGTTTTTT. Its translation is CASSYSAGILAGELFF.

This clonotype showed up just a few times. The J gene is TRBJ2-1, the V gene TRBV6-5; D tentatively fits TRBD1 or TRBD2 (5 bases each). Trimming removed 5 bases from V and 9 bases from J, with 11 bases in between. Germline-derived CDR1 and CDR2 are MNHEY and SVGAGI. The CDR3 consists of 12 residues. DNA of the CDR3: TGTGCCAGCAGTCCCGGGACCCCTGAGCAGTTCTTC. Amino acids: CASSPGTPEQFF.

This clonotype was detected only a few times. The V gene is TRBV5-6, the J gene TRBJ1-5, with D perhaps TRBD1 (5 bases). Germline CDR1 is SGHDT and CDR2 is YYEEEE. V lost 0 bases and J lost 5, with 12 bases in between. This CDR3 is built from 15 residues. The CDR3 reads CASSLGGWGDQPQHF. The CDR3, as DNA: TGTGCCAGCAGCTTGGGAGGGTGGGGCGATCAGCCCCAGCATTTT.

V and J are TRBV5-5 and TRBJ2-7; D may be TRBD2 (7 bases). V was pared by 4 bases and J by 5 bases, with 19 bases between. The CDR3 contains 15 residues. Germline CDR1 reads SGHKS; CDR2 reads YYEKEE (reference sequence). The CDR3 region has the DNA TGTGCCAGCAGCCCCCGGGGGGCGCGGTCCCACGAGCAGTACGTC. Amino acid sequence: CASSPRGARSHEQYV.

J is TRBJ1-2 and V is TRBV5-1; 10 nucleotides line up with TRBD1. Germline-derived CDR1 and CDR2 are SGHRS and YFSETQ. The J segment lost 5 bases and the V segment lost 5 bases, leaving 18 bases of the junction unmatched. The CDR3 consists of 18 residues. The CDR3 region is CASRLNSGTGAKLYGYTF. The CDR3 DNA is TGCGCCAGCAGACTTAACTCCGGGACAGGGGCTAAATTGTATGGCTACACCTTC.

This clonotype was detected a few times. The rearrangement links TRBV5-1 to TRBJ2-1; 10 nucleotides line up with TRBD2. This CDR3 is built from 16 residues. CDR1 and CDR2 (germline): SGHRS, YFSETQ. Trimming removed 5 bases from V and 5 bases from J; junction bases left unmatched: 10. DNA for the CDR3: TGCGCCAGCAGTGAGAGAGCTAGCGGGGGTAACAATGAGCAGTTCTTC. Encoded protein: CASSERASGGNNEQFF.

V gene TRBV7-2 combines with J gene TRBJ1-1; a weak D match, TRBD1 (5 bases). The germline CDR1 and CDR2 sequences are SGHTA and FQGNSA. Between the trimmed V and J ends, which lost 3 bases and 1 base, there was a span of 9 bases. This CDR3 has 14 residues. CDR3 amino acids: CASSFGGKNTEAFF. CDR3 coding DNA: TGTGCCAGCAGCTTCGGGGGGAAGAACACTGAAGCTTTCTTT.

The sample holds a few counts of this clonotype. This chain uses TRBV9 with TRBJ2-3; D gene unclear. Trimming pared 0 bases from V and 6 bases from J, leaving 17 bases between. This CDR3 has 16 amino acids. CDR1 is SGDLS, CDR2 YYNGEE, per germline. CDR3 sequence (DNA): TGTGCCAGCAGCGTAGGTTATGGCGACCCTAGGGATACGCAGTATTTT. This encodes CASSVGYGDPRDTQYF.

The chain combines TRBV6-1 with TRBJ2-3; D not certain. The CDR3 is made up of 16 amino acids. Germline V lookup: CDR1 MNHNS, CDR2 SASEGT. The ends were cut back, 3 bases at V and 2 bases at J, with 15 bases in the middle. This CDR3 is CASSDNFNAPTDTQYF. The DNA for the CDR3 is TGTGCCAGCAGTGATAACTTTAACGCCCCCACAGATACGCAGTATTTT.

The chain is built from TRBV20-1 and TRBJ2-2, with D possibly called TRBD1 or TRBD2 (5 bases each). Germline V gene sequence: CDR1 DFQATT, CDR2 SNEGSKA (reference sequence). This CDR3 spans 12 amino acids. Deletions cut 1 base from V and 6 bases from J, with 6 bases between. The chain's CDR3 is CSARAGPGELFF. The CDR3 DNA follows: TGCAGTGCTAGAGCGGGGCCCGGGGAGCTGTTTTTT.